Sequencing of this TCR beta chain was carried out in a study of vaccination and CD4 T cells after COVID-19. Study-wide context: Fewer than ten convalescent cases were mild and one was severe, and all had been SARS-CoV-2 positive by nasal swab PCR. Post-COVID draws came a median approximately 100 days after diagnosis (range 35 to 161). Convalescents were six males and four females, two of them Hispanic.

An Oncomine TCR Beta short-read assay was used to sequence the DNA from cultured CD4+ T cells. One entry per CDR3 protein results from TCRdb running MiXCR on the PCR reads. Of 14,000 to 15,000 distinct CDR3 sequences in the sample, around 56% are singletons; the top ten hold roughly 12%. Treatment reported: approximately 11-day PBMC culture with coronavirus spike peptide pools or control peptides (ViraFEST assay). A note on this clonotype: What it recognizes is unknown.

The CDR3 covers 13 residues. Germline values: CDR1 MNHEY, CDR2 SMNVEV (reference sequence). With 7 bases removed from V and 2 bases from J, the gap between germline ends came to 6 bases. The source of this sequence is a human donor who had recovered from COVID-19. Input material: CD4+ T cells from blood, cultured in vitro. J is TRBJ2-6 and V is TRBV27; tentatively, D is TRBD1 (5 bases). The CDR3 loop is CASKGTGANVLTF. The CDR3 nucleotides are TGTGCCAGCAAGGGGACTGGGGCCAACGTCCTGACTTTC.